A single sample gave rise to the 13 T cell receptor beta chains below, sequenced in a study of blood T cells in healthy people across ages. A second PCR of 7 to 11 cycles used a sample-barcoded 5' primer and a J-beta primer mix. TCRdb reprocessed the 5' RACE reads via MiXCR and lists one record per CDR3 protein. The data show some 1.5 million distinct CDR3 sequences, approximately 30% seen once. Input material: blood. All receptors come from a woman under 40 in good health.

There are a few counts of this clonotype. J is TRBJ1-2 and V is TRBV9, with D unresolved. The CDR3 spans 16 residues. Trimming left V 3 bases short and J 2 bases short, with 17 bases between. Germline V gene lookup returns CDR1 SGDLS and CDR2 YYNGEE. The CDR3 DNA reads TGTGCCAGCAGCGCGTTAACCGGTCCGAGAAACTATGGCTACACCTTC. Protein sequence: CASSALTGPRNYGYTF. Full variable domain (outside the CDR3, taken from reference TRBV9 and TRBJ1-2): DSGVTQTPKHLITATGQRVTLRCSPRSGDLSVYWYQQSLDQGLQFLIQYYNGEERAKGNILERFSAQQFPDLHSELNLSSLELGDSALYFCASSALTGPRNYGYTFGSGTRLTVV.

The chain couples TRBV7-9 to TRBJ1-5; D is unclear. Germline values: CDR1 SEHNR, CDR2 FQNEAQ (reference sequence). V lost 1 base to trimming and J lost 6 bases, with 10 bases between them. The CDR3 consists of 14 residues. CDR3 sequence (DNA): TGTGCCAGCAGCTTAGGTGGCAGTCCTCAGCCCCAGCATTTT. Translating it yields CASSLGGSPQPQHF. Full variable domain (rest looked up from reference TRBV7-9 and TRBJ1-5): DTGVSQNPRHKITKRGQNVTFRCDPISEHNRLYWYRQTLGQGPEFLTYFQNEAQLEKSRLLSDRFSAERPKGSFSTLEIQRTEQGDSAMYLCASSLGGSPQPQHFGDGTRLSIL.

This chain joins TRBV29-1 and TRBJ2-7, with D perhaps matching TRBD1 (5 bases). This CDR3 is built from 13 residues. The V gene's germline CDR1 is SQVTM and CDR2 ANQGSEA. V lost 6 bases to trimming and J lost 1 base, with 13 bases between them. The CDR3 nucleotides read TGCAGCGTCCTCCCGCAGGGTTCCTACGAGCAGTACTTC. This translates into CSVLPQGSYEQYF.

This clonotype was seen only a few times. The rearrangement links TRBV15 to TRBJ2-2; D is ambiguous. Germline V CDR1 and CDR2: LNHNV, YYDKDF (reference sequence). The CDR3 consists of 13 residues. V lost 0 bases, J lost 6 bases, and 5 bases lay in between. The DNA for the CDR3 is TGTGCCACCAGCAGAGATGGCGCCGGGGAGCTGTTTTTT. Protein product: CATSRDGAGELFF.

The chain uses TRBV24-1 and TRBJ2-2; D gene uncertain. With 2 bases removed from V and 3 bases from J, the gap between germline ends came to 12 bases. Germline V lookup: CDR1 KGHDR, CDR2 SFDVKD. The CDR3 totals 16 residues. The CDR3: CATSDSSQAHTGELFF. For the CDR3, the DNA is TGTGCCACCAGTGATTCATCGCAGGCCCACACCGGGGAGCTGTTTTTT.

The chain uses TRBV20-1 and TRBJ2-3; no clear D. V lost 3 bases to trimming and J lost 0 bases, with 7 bases between them. Germline values: CDR1 DFQATT, CDR2 SNEGSKA (reference sequence). CDR3 length: 13 amino acids. CDR3 region: CSARASSTDTQYF. The CDR3 coding sequence is TGCAGTGCTAGGGCCTCCAGCACAGATACGCAGTATTTT.

This clonotype was recorded a few times. The rearrangement joins TRBV3-1 to TRBJ2-1; D is uncertain. The CDR3 covers 15 residues. V dropped 3 bases and J dropped 4 bases, with 13 bases sitting between them. Germline V CDR1 and CDR2: LGHDT, YNNKEL (reference sequence). Here the CDR3 reads CASSHPLGGYNEQFF. Here the CDR3 DNA reads TGTGCCAGCAGCCATCCCCTGGGCGGTTACAATGAGCAGTTCTTC.

This clonotype was counted many times. The rearrangement links TRBV29-1 to TRBJ2-7; TRBD2 matches at 9 bases. The CDR3 spans 14 residues. The germline gives CDR1 SQVTM, CDR2 ANQGSEA. Trimming removed 4 bases from V and 3 bases from J; junction bases left unmatched: 7. The CDR3 region has the DNA TGCAGCGTTGTTCGCGGGGGGGATTTCTACGAGCAGTACTTC. Residues: CSVVRGGDFYEQYF.

Many counts were recorded for this clonotype. The rearrangement uses TRBV20-1 and TRBJ2-7, with D perhaps TRBD1 (6 bases). Between the trimmed V and J ends, which lost 6 bases and 4 bases, there was a span of 13 bases. The CDR3 extends over 12 amino acids. Looked up from germline, CDR1 is DFQATT and CDR2 is SNEGSKA (reference sequence). CDR3 in amino acids: CSAQGQLYEQYF. The CDR3 DNA reads TGCAGTGCCCAAGGACAGCTATACGAGCAGTACTTC.

The V call is TRBV6-1, the J call TRBJ2-3; 11 nucleotides agree with TRBD2. Per the germline V gene, CDR1 is MNHNS and CDR2 is SASEGT. This CDR3 comprises 18 residues. V gave up 9 bases and J gave up 1 base; unmatched junction bases: 15. CDR3 loop: CARGSSGRAWDGTDTQYF. CDR3 coding DNA: TGTGCCAGAGGGAGTAGCGGGAGGGCCTGGGATGGCACAGATACGCAGTATTTT.

This clonotype was detected a few times. The rearrangement joins TRBV7-9 to TRBJ2-1, with a possible D match to TRBD2 (7 bases). Trimming pared 2 bases from V and 8 bases from J, leaving 13 bases between. CDR3 length equals 14 residues. Germline V gives CDR1 SEHNR, CDR2 FQNEAQ (reference sequence). The CDR3 loop is CASSLRRGGYEQFF. CDR3 DNA sequence: TGTGCCAGCAGCTTAAGAAGGGGGGGCTATGAGCAGTTCTTC.

This clonotype was picked up many times. The rearrangement joins TRBV4-2 to TRBJ2-7, with TRBD1 matching 8 bases. The CDR3 is 15 amino acids. CDR1 and CDR2 (germline): LGHNA, YNFKEQ. Trimming took 2 bases from V and 4 from J; bases not matched to a gene: 7. CDR3 amino acids: CASSQWAGGGYEQYF. The CDR3, as DNA: TGTGCCAGCAGCCAATGGGCAGGGGGCGGATACGAGCAGTACTTC.

This clonotype came up many times. The chain uses TRBV5-1 and TRBJ2-7, with 12 bases that match TRBD2. This CDR3 contains 17 residues. Trimming cost V 5 bases and J 7 bases; bases outside gene matches: 16. Per germline, CDR1 SGHRS and CDR2 YFSETQ. DNA of the CDR3: TGCGCCAGCAGGAACCAACGGACTAGCGGGGTCCATTTGGAGCAGTACTTC. This codes for CASRNQRTSGVHLEQYF.